This T cell receptor (beta chain) was sequenced in a study of cytomegalovirus exposure and HLA in healthy donors. The data were produced by immunoSEQ multiplex PCR, yet TCRdb's version contains in-frame clones alone and is incomplete. The sample lists around 140,000 clones, 70% to 90% occurring once. CDR1 and CDR2 (germline): MNHEY, SMNVEV (reference sequence). This CDR3 has 14 residues. Trimming removed 2 bases at V and 4 bases at J, with 11 bases between. This sequence originates from a man aged 18 to 30 in good health and CMV-seropositive. The chain recombines TRBV27 with TRBJ1-1; D is uncertain. The material sequenced was PBMCs. The CDR3 nucleotides read TGTGCCAGCAGTTTACGAGGTGAGGGCACTGAAGCTTTCTTT. Its translation is CASSLRGEGTEAFF.